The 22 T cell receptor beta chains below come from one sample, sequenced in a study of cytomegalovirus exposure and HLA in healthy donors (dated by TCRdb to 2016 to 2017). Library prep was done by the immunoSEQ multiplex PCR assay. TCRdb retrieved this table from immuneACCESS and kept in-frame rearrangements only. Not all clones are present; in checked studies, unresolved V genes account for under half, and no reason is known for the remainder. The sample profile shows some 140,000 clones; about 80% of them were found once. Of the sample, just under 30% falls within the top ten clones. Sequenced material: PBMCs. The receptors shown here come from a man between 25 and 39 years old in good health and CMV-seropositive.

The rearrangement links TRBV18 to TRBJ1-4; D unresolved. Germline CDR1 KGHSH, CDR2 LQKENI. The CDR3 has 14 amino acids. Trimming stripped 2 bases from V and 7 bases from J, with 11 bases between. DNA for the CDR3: TGTGCCAGCTCACCATTTCCGTCGAGTGAAAAACTGTTTTTT. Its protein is CASSPFPSSEKLFF.

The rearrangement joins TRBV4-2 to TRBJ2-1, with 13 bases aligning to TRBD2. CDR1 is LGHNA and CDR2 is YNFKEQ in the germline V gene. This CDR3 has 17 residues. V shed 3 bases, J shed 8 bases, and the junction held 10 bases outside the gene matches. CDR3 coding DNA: TGTGCCAGCAGCCAGGTGACTAGCGGGAGGCGGGGGGATGAGCAGTTCTTC. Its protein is CASSQVTSGRRGDEQFF.

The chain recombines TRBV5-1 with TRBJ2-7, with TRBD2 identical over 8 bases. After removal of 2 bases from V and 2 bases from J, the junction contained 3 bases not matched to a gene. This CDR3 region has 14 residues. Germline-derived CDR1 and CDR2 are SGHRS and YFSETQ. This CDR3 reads CASSLIAGPYEQYF. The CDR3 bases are TGCGCCAGCAGCTTAATAGCGGGACCCTACGAGCAGTACTTC.

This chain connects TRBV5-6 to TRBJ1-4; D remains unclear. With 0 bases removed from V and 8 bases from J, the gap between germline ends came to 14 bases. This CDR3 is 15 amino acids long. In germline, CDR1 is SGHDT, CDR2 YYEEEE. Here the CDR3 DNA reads TGTGCCAGCAGCTTGGCTGGCCGGGTGGAGGAAAAACTGTTTTTT. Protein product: CASSLAGRVEEKLFF.

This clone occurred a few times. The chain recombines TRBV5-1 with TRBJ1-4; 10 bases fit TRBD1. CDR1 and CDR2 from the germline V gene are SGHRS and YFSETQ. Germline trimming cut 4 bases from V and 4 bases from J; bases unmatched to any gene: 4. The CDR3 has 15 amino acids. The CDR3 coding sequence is TGCGCCAGCAGCCGTAGGACAGGGGGTAATGAAAAACTGTTTTTT. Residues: CASSRRTGGNEKLFF.

The CDR3 region has the DNA TGTGCCAGCAGTCAAGGGGTATACGAGCAGTACTTC. Protein: CASSQGVYEQYF. V is TRBV6-6 and J is TRBJ2-7; TRBD1 might be the D (5 bases). Trimming stripped 5 bases from V and 4 bases from J, with 9 bases between. The CDR3 is 12 amino acids. Germline V gene data show CDR1 as MNHNY and CDR2 as SVGAGI (reference sequence).

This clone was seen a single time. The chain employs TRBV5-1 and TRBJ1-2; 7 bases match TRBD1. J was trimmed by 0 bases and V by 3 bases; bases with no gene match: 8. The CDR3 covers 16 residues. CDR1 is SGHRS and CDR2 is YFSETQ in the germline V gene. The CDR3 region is CASSSSGTAANYGYTF. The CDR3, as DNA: TGCGCCAGCAGCTCGTCGGGGACAGCGGCTAACTATGGCTACACCTTC.

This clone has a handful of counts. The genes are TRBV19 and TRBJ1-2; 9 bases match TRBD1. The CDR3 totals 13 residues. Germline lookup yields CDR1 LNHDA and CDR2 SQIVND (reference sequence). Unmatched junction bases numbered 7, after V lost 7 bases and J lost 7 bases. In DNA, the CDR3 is TGTGCCAGTACCCGGGACAGGGTAGCTGGCTACACCTTC. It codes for CASTRDRVAGYTF.

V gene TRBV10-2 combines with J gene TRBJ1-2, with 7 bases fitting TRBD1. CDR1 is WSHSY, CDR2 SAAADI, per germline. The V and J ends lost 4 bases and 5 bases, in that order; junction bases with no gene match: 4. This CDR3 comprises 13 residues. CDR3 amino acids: CASSADRKYGYTF. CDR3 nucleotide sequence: TGCGCCAGCAGTGCGGACAGGAAATATGGCTACACCTTC.

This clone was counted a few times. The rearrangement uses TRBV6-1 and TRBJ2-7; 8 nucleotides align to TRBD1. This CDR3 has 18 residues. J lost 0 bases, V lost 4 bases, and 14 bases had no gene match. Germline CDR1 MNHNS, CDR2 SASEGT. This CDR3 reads CASSAYLLRTGISYEQYF. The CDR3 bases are TGTGCCAGCAGTGCGTATCTTCTCCGGACAGGGATCTCCTACGAGCAGTACTTC.

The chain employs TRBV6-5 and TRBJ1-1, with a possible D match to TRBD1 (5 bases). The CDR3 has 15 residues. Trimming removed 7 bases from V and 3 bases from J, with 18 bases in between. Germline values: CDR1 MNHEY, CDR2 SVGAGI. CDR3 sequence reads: CASIPGRLGYTEAFF. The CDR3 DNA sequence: TGTGCCAGCATACCAGGGCGTTTAGGGTACACTGAAGCTTTCTTT.

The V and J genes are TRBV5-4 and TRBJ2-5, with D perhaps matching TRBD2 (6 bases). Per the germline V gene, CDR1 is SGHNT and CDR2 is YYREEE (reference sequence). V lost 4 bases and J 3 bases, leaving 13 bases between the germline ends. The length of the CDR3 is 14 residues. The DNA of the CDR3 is TGTGCCAGCAGCCCCGGGACTCAAAAAGAGACCCAGTACTTC. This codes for CASSPGTQKETQYF. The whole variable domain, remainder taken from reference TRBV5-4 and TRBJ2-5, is ETGVTQSPTHLIKTRGQQVTLRCSSQSGHNTVSWYQQALGQGPQFIFQYYREEENGRGNFPPRFSGLQFPNYSSELNVNALELDDSALYLCASSPGTQKETQYFGPGTRLLVL.

CDR3 residues: CASSLGRATDRGPPDTQYF. The CDR3 bases are TGTGCCAGCAGCTTAGGGAGGGCCACGGACAGGGGGCCCCCAGATACGCAGTATTTT. The chain carries TRBV7-6 and TRBJ2-3; 11 bases align to TRBD1. V gave up 1 base and J gave up 4 bases; unmatched junction bases: 13. This CDR3 is built from 19 residues. Germline CDR1 reads SGHVS; CDR2 reads FNYEAQ.

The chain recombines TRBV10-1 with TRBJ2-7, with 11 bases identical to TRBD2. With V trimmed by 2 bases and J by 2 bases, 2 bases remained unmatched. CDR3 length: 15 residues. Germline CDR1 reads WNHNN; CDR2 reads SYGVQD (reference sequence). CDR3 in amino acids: CASSETSGRPYEQYF. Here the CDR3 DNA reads TGCGCCAGCAGTGAGACTAGCGGGAGACCCTACGAGCAGTACTTC.

Written as DNA, the CDR3 is TGTGCCAGCAGCTTAGGCAGGGGAGAAGCTTTCTTT. Encoded protein: CASSLGRGEAFF. The rearrangement uses TRBV7-9 and TRBJ1-1; a weak D match, TRBD1 (6 bases). This CDR3 is built from 12 residues. Germline CDR1 is SEHNR and CDR2 is FQNEAQ (reference sequence). V lost 1 base and J lost 8, with 8 bases in between.

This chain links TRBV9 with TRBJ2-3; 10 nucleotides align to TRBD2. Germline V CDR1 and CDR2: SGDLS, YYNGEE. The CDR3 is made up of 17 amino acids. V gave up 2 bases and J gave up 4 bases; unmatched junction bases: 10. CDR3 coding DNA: TGTGCCAGCAGCGTGACCGGACAAAGCGGGGGGGCAGATACGCAGTATTTT. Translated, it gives CASSVTGQSGGADTQYF.

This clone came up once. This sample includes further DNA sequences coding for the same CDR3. The CDR3 DNA is TGCGCCAGCAGCGAGCGGGGCTCCACAGATACGCAGTATTTT. It codes for CASSERGSTDTQYF. The chain carries TRBV5-1 and TRBJ2-3; 7 bases are shared with TRBD2. This CDR3 contains 14 residues. The trim removed 4 bases at V and 2 bases at J, leaving 4 bases unmatched. Germline CDR1 and CDR2: SGHRS and YFSETQ.

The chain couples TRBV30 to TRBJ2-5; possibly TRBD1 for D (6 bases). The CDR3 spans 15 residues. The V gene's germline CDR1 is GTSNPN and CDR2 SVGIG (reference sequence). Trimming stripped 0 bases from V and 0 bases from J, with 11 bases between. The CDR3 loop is CAWSVGTQYQETQYF. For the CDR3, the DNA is TGTGCCTGGAGTGTCGGGACACAGTACCAAGAGACCCAGTACTTC.

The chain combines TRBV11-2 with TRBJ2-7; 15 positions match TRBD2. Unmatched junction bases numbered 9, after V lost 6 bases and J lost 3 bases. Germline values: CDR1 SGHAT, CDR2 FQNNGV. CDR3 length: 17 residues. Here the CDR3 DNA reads TGTGCCAGCAGACGACCCGGGACTAGCGGGGGGCTCTACGAGCAGTACTTC. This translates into CASRRPGTSGGLYEQYF.

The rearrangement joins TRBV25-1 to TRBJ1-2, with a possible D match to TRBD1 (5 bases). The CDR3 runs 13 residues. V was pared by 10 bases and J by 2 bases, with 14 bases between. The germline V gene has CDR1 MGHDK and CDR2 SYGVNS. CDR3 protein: CATLGTLNYGYTF. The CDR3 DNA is TGTGCCACCCTTGGGACTTTGAACTATGGCTACACCTTC.

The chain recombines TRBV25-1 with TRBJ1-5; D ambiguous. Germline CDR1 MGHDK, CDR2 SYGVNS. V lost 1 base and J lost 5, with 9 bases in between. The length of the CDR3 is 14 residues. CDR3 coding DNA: TGTGCCAGCAGTGAATTTTTACAAGATCAGCCCCAGCATTTT. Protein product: CASSEFLQDQPQHF.

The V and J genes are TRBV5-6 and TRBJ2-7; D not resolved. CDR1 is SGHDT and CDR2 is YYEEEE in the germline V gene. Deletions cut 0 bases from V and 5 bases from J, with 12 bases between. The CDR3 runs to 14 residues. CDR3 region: CASSLGTGWDEQYF. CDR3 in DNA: TGTGCCAGCAGCTTGGGTACGGGTTGGGACGAGCAGTACTTC.